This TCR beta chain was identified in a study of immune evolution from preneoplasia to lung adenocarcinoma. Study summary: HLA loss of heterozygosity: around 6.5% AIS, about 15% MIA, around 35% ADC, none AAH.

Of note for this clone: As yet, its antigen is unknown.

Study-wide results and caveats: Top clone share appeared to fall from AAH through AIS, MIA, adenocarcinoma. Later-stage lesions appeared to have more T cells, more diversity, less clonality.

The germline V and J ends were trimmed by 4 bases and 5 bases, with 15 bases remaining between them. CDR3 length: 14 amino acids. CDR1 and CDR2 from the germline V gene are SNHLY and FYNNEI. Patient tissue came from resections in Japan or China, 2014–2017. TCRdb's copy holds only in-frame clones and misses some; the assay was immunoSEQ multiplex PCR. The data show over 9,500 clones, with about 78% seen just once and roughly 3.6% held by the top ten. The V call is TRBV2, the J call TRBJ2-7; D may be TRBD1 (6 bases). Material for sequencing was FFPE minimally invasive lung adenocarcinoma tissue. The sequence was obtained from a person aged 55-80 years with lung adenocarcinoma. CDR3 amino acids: CASSGYRVLDEQYF. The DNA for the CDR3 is TGTGCCAGCAGTGGATACAGGGTTTTGGACGAGCAGTACTTC.